This T cell receptor (beta chain) was sequenced during a study of PD-1 blockade in classical Hodgkin lymphoma. On this clone itself: Other nucleotide sequences from this sample produce the same CDR3.

Profiled with immunoSEQ multiplex PCR; TCRdb holds only in-frame clones, not every one. The data contain some 93,000 clones, roughly 78% of them singletons. The time point is: cycle 4 day 1 (C4D1), after 5 to 7 weeks of nivolumab. Relapse after autologous stem cell transplantation occurred in every patient, and brentuximab vedotin exposure varied. The length of the CDR3 is 11 residues. With 10 bases removed from V and 5 bases from J, the gap between germline ends came to 10 bases. Per the germline V gene, CDR1 is ENHRY and CDR2 is SYGVKD. This material consisted of peripheral blood mononuclear cells (PBMCs), taken before the fourth cycle of nivolumab. This sequence was found in a human donor with classical Hodgkin lymphoma. The genes are TRBV10-3 and TRBJ2-3; no firm D call. This CDR3 is CATRSLDTQYF. The CDR3 bases are TGTGCCACCCGTTCGTTAGATACGCAGTATTTT.